The present entry profiles one T cell receptor (beta chain) with its context. With 0 bases clipped from V and 2 bases from J, the junction kept 8 bases outside the gene matches. The CDR3 has 16 amino acids. Germline V gives CDR1 SGHNT, CDR2 YYREEE (reference sequence). The sample comes from a study of control samples from healthy donors and cancer patients. The data were produced by immunoSEQ multiplex PCR, yet TCRdb's version contains in-frame clones alone and is incomplete. The profile covers approximately 170,000 clones, with about 94% appearing a single time and approximately 0.7% taken by the ten largest.

The gene calls are TRBV5-4 and TRBJ2-7; TRBD1 agrees at 7 bases. Input material: blood. The sequence was obtained from a woman aged 25-40 years in good health. The DNA of the CDR3 is TGTGCCAGCAGCTTGGCCATTGGACAGGCTCCCTACGAGCAGTACTTC. Its protein is CASSLAIGQAPYEQYF.